Each of the 8 T cell receptor beta chains below was sequenced from the same sample in a study of blood T cell repertoires in COVID-19. This table comes from immunoSEQ multiplex PCR, and its TCRdb copy is limited to in-frame clones, with some not included. The data contain under 300,000 clones, roughly 84% of them singletons. The specimen was peripheral blood. The receptors stem from a woman aged 35 to 49 who had recovered from COVID-19.

The chain joins TRBV7-2 to TRBJ1-3; the match to TRBD1 covers 7 bases. Trimming cost V 2 bases and J 0 bases; bases outside gene matches: 4. The germline CDR1 and CDR2 sequences are SGHTA and FQGNSA. CDR3 length: 16 amino acids. CDR3 region: CASSLQGQSSGNTIYF. The CDR3 nucleotides are TGTGCCAGCAGCTTACAGGGACAGAGCTCTGGAAACACCATATATTTT. The whole variable domain, remainder taken from reference TRBV7-2 and TRBJ1-3, is GAGVSQSPSNKVTEKGKDVELRCDPISGHTALYWYRQSLGQGLEFLIYFQGNSAPDKSGLPSDRFSAERTGGSVSTLTIQRTQQEDSAVYLCASSLQGQSSGNTIYFGEGSWLTVV.

This chain links TRBV5-1 with TRBJ2-7; weak D call: TRBD2 (6 bases). The CDR3 has 13 amino acids. The germline CDR1 and CDR2 sequences are SGHRS and YFSETQ. Trimming took 0 bases from V and 6 from J, leaving 10 bases between them. The CDR3 here is CASSLVVGGEQYF. As DNA, the CDR3 is TGCGCCAGCAGCTTGGTTGTGGGAGGCGAGCAGTACTTC.

The V call is TRBV11-2, the J call TRBJ2-7; a weak D match, TRBD1 (6 bases). Trimming removed 5 bases at V and 3 bases at J, with 23 bases between. This CDR3 has 17 residues. Germline values: CDR1 SGHAT, CDR2 FQNNGV. DNA of the CDR3: TGTGCCAGCAGCCATAAACGACACAGGGATTACGGCTACGAGCAGTACTTC. This gives the protein CASSHKRHRDYGYEQYF.

This chain links TRBV7-8 with TRBJ1-6; 10 bases agree with TRBD1. Germline V gives CDR1 SGHVS, CDR2 FQNEAQ. The CDR3 is 17 amino acids. With V trimmed by 4 bases and J by 5 bases, 8 bases remained unmatched. The CDR3 reads CASSYYSGTGDNSPLHF. CDR3 in DNA: TGTGCCAGCAGCTATTATTCCGGGACAGGGGATAATTCACCCCTCCACTTT.

This clone was detected a few times. The V call is TRBV6-6, the J call TRBJ2-5; 8 bases are shared with TRBD1. Germline assignment: CDR1 MNHNY and CDR2 SVGAGI (reference sequence). With 6 bases clipped from V and 5 bases from J, the junction kept 8 bases outside the gene matches. The CDR3 has 14 residues. The CDR3 protein is CASRVGTGEETQYF. CDR3 DNA sequence: TGTGCCAGCAGGGTCGGGACAGGCGAGGAGACCCAGTACTTC.

The V and J genes are TRBV2 and TRBJ2-7; TRBD2 agrees at 10 bases. Germline V gene lookup returns CDR1 SNHLY and CDR2 FYNNEI. V lost 6 bases to trimming and J lost 7 bases; unmatched junction nucleotides: 9. This CDR3 spans 14 amino acids. The DNA of the CDR3 is TGTGCCAGCAGGAGGGAGCGGGGGGGGTATGAGCAGTACTTC. It specifies CASRRERGGYEQYF.

The chain employs TRBV28 and TRBJ1-1; TRBD1 might be the D (6 bases). Trimming left V 5 bases short and J 9 bases short, with 19 bases between. The CDR3 contains 14 residues. Per germline, CDR1 MDHEN and CDR2 SYDVKM. CDR3 amino acids: CASSPLVNGGKAFF. The CDR3 nucleotides read TGTGCCAGCAGTCCCCTGGTAAATGGGGGCAAAGCTTTCTTT.

V is TRBV27 and J is TRBJ1-3; 9 bases align to TRBD1. This CDR3 is built from 15 residues. Unmatched junction bases numbered 7, after V lost 6 bases and J lost 4 bases. CDR1 is MNHEY and CDR2 is SMNVEV in the germline V gene (reference sequence). The CDR3 coding sequence is TGTGCCAGCAGCCTGACCGGGACAGGGGGAAACACCATATATTTT. This codes for CASSLTGTGGNTIYF.